Included here is one T cell receptor (beta chain) sequence, with context. V was pared by 4 bases and J by 5 bases, with 8 bases of the junction left unmatched. Germline assignment: CDR1 SGHNT and CDR2 YYREEE (reference sequence). The CDR3 runs to 15 residues. This sample stems from a study of blood T cell repertoires in COVID-19. Measured with immunoSEQ multiplex PCR; TCRdb has only the in-frame clones, and not every one. The table includes 75,000 to 95,000 clones, approximately 90% detected once. Sequences were obtained from peripheral blood. The chain recombines TRBV5-4 with TRBJ2-2; 7 bases fit TRBD1. The TCR sequence derives from a human donor in a cohort sampled during active COVID-19. CDR3 loop: CASSLPGTVTGELFF. CDR3 coding DNA: TGTGCCAGCAGCCTACCCGGGACAGTAACCGGGGAGCTGTTTTTT.